This is a list of T cell receptor beta chains from one sample in a study of T cells in Graves' hyperthyroidism and ophthalmopathy. One entry per CDR3 protein results from TCRdb running MiXCR on the multiplex PCR reads. This table has fewer than 450,000 distinct CDR3 sequences, over 13% appearing once. Sequenced: blood. The receptors shown here come from a middle-aged man with Graves' ophthalmopathy. CDR3s include the opening cysteine and the closing phenylalanine or tryptophan. Each record gives: V gene, clone size, J gene, D gene, CDR3 DNA, CDR3 protein. The D gene is left open where the match is weak. Expanded clones are given a class, and other clones once, few, many or no size at all.

>TRBV12-3/TRBV12-4|many|TRBJ2-7|TRBD2
TGTGCCAGCAGTTTCTCTCCGGGACTAGCGGGGGAGCAGTACTTC
CASSFSPGLAGEQYF
>TRBV28|many|TRBJ1-5|-
TGTGCCAGCAGTTGGGCTGGGACAACCCCTCTGCCCCAGCATTTT
CASSWAGTTPLPQHF
>TRBV19|few|TRBJ2-7|TRBD2
TGTGCCAGTAGTTCTCTGCGGGAGGCGAGCTCCTACGAGCAGTACTTC
CASSSLREASSYEQYF
>TRBV27|many|TRBJ2-2|-
TGTGCCAGCAGGGGTTCTAGGGTAGCGGACACCGGGGAGCTGTTTTTT
CASRGSRVADTGELFF
>TRBV19|-|TRBJ2-1|-
TGTGCCAGTAAACCCCGGGTAGCAGATTACAATGAGCAGTTCTTC
CASKPRVADYNEQFF
>TRBV29-1|-|TRBJ2-7|-
TGCAGCGTTGCCGGGCCGGAATCCTACGAGCAGTACTTC
CSVAGPESYEQYF
>TRBV30|many|TRBJ1-1|-
TGTGCCTGGAGGGACACTGAAGCTTTCTTT
CAWRDTEAFF
>TRBV6-5|many|TRBJ2-5|-
TGTGCCAGCAGTTACCCTTGGGGCGTCCGGACGGCGCAGGAGACCCAGTACTTC
CASSYPWGVRTAQETQYF
>TRBV5-1|many|TRBJ2-5|TRBD2
TGCGCCAGCAGCTTGGTTCGGGGCGCGGGAGAATTTGAAGAGACCCAGTACTTC
CASSLVRGAGEFEETQYF
>TRBV28|-|TRBJ2-3|TRBD2
TGTGCCAGCAGTGGACTAGCTCGCACAGATACGCAGTATTTT
CASSGLARTDTQYF
>TRBV20-1|many|TRBJ2-1|TRBD2
TGCAGTGCTTCTAGCGGGATCGCCTACAATGAGCAGTTCTTC
CSASSGIAYNEQFF
>TRBV29-1|many|TRBJ1-1|-
TGCAGCGTTCAGGGGAGAGGGAACACTGAAGCTTTCTTT
CSVQGRGNTEAFF
>TRBV12-3/TRBV12-4|many|TRBJ1-1|-
TGTGCCAGCAGTTTACAGGTAACGACTGAAGCTTTCTTT
CASSLQVTTEAFF
>TRBV27|few|TRBJ1-5|TRBD1
TGTGCCACCCGCAGGGGGGTCAATCAGCCCCAGCATTTT
CATRRGVNQPQHF
>TRBV20-1|-|TRBJ2-1|-
TGCAGTGCCTCTATCGAAGGGGCCGAGGTTTGGACTGGGGATGAGCAGTTCTTC
CSASIEGAEVWTGDEQFF
>TRBV12-3/TRBV12-4|many|TRBJ2-1|-
TGTGCCAGCAGTACCCCGGGACTCACAAGCAATGAGCAGTTCTTC
CASSTPGLTSNEQFF
>TRBV29-1|-|TRBJ2-2|-
TGCAGCGTTGATAGTCCCTCCCAAACCGGCGGGGAGCTGTTTTTT
CSVDSPSQTGGELFF
>TRBV5-1|-|TRBJ2-7|-
TGCGCCAGCAGCTTAATATCCACGGGAAACTACGAGCAGTACTTC
CASSLISTGNYEQYF
>TRBV19|few|TRBJ2-7|-
TGTGCCAGTGCACCAGGTCGGGGTAAGGCGAACGAGCAGTACTTC
CASAPGRGKANEQYF
>TRBV27|many|TRBJ1-5|-
TGTGCCAGCAAGGTCTCTCTGGGAAATCAGCCCCAGCATTTT
CASKVSLGNQPQHF
>TRBV6-6|few|TRBJ1-2|-
TGTGCCAGCAGTTACTCGAGATCCCGAGGATATGGCTACACCTTC
CASSYSRSRGYGYTF
>TRBV2|-|TRBJ2-3|-
TGTGCCAGCACCGCGAGGGGACCAGATACGCAGTATTTT
CASTARGPDTQYF
>TRBV20-1|-|TRBJ1-6|-
TGCAGTGCTCCGCGGGGGGCTAATTCACCCCTCCACTTT
CSAPRGANSPLHF
>TRBV20-1|many|TRBJ2-1|TRBD2
TGCAGTGCTAGAGATCAGACTAGCGTGAATGAGCAGTTCTTC
CSARDQTSVNEQFF
>TRBV18|few|TRBJ2-7|TRBD1
TGTGCCAGCTCATCGGACAGGGTCTACGAGCAGTACTTC
CASSSDRVYEQYF
>TRBV5-1|-|TRBJ2-1|TRBD1
TGCGCCAGCAGAAGTGGGCAGGGGGATTACAATGAGCAGTTCTTC
CASRSGQGDYNEQFF